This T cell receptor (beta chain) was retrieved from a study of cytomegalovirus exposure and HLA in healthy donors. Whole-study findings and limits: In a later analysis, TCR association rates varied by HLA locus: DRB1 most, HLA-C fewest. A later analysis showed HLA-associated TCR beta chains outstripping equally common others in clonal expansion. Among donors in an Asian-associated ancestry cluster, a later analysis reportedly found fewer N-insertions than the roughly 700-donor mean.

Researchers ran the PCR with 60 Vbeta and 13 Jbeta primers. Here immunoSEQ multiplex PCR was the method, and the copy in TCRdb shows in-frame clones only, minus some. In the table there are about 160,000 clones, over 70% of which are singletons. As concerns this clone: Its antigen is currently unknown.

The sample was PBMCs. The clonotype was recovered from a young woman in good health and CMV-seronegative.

The CDR3 DNA reads TGTGCCAGCAGCTTAGGGATACAGGGGGCAGGTGAAAAACTGTTTTTT. It encodes CASSLGIQGAGEKLFF. This sequence joins TRBV7-9 and TRBJ1-4, with 9 bases matching TRBD1. This CDR3 is built from 16 residues. Germline trimming cut 1 base from V and 7 bases from J; bases unmatched to any gene: 7. CDR1 and CDR2 from the germline V gene are SEHNR and FQNEAQ (reference sequence). The full variable domain, completed using reference TRBV7-9 and TRBJ1-4, is DTGVSQNPRHKITKRGQNVTFRCDPISEHNRLYWYRQTLGQGPEFLTYFQNEAQLEKSRLLSDRFSAERPKGSFSTLEIQRTEQGDSAMYLCASSLGIQGAGEKLFFGSGTQLSVL.